The clone carrying this T cell receptor beta chain has a count of ten or more. The antigen is not known. Trimming cost V 3 bases and J 7 bases, with 21 bases left between them. Germline V lookup: CDR1 DFQATT, CDR2 SNEGSKA (reference sequence). The CDR3 spans 15 residues. This sample is drawn from a study of response to subunit inactivated influenza vaccine. TCRdb re-called the RT-PCR reads through MiXCR, storing one row per CDR3 protein. The sample lists 500,000 to 750,000 distinct CDR3 sequences, around 15% occurring once. Study-wide points: Few additional T cells are recruited per seasonal influenza vaccination, authors suggested.

The chain has TRBV20-1 and TRBJ1-1; tentative D call: TRBD1 (5 bases). The sample consisted of PBMCs from blood, taken about 11 days after vaccination. The source of this sequence is a man aged 50-60 years who received an inactivated influenza vaccine. The CDR3 DNA is TGCAGTGCTAGGCCCTTCCCGACAGACGCAGTTGAAGCTTTCTTT. Protein product: CSARPFPTDAVEAFF.